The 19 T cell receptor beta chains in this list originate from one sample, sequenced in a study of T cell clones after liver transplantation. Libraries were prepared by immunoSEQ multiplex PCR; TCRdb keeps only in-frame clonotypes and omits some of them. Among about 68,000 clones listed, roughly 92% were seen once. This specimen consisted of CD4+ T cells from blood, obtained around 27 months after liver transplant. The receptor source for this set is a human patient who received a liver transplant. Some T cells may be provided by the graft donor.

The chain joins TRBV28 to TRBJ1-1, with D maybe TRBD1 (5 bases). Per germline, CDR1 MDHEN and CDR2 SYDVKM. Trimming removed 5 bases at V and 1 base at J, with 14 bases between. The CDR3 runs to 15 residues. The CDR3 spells CASSIAGDGNTEAFF. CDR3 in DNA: TGTGCCAGCAGTATCGCCGGGGACGGGAACACTGAAGCTTTCTTT.

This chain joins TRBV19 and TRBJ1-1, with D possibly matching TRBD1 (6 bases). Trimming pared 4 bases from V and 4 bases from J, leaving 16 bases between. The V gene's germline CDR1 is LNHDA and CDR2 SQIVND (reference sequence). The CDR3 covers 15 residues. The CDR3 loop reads CASSKGGAYSTEAFF. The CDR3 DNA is TGTGCCAGTAGTAAAGGGGGGGCGTATAGCACTGAAGCTTTCTTT. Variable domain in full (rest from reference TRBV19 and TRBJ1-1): DGGITQSPKYLFRKEGQNVTLSCEQNLNHDAMYWYRQDPGQGLRLIYYSQIVNDFQKGDIAEGYSVSREKKESFPLTVTSAQKNPTAFYLCASSKGGAYSTEAFFGQGTRLTVV.

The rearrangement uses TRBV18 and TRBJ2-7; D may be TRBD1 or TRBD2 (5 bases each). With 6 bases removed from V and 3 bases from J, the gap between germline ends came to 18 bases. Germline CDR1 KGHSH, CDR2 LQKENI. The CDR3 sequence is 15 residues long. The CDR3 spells CASSPQGTGYYEQYF. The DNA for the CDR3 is TGTGCCAGCTCTCCCCAAGGGACGGGTTACTACGAGCAGTACTTC.

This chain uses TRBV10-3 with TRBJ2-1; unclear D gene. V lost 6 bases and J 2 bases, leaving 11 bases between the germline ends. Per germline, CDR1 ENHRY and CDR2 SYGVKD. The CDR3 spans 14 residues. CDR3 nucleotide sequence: TGTGCCATCAGACCGAGCCAGACCTACAATGAGCAGTTCTTC. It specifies CAIRPSQTYNEQFF.

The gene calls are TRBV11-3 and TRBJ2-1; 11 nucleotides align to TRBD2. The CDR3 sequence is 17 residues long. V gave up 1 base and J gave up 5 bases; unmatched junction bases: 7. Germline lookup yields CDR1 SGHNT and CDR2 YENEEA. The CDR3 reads CASSLGGGGLADNEQFF. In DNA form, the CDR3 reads TGTGCCAGCAGCTTAGGGGGAGGGGGACTAGCGGACAATGAGCAGTTCTTC.

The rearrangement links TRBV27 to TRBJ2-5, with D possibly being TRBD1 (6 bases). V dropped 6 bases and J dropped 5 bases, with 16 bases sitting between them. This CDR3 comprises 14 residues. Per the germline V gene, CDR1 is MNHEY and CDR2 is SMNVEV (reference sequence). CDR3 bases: TGTGCCAGCAGCCGTGACAGGTTTCGGGAGACCCAGTACTTC. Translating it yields CASSRDRFRETQYF.

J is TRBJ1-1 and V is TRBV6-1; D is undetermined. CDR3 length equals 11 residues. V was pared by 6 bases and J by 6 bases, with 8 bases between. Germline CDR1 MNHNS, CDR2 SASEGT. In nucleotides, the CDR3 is TGTGCCAGCAGGGACTTGGCTGAAGCTTTCTTT. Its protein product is CASRDLAEAFF.

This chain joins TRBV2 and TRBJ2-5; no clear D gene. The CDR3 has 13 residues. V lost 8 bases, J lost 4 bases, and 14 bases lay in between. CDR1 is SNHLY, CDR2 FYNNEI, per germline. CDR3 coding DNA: TGTGCCAGCCGATATACAGTCACAGAGACCCAGTACTTC. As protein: CASRYTVTETQYF.

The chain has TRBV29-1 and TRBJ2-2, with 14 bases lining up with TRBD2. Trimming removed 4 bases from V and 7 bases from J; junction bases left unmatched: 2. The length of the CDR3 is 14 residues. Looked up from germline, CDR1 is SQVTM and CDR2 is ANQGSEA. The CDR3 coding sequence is TGCAGCGTTGGACTAGCGGGAGGGGTCGGGGAGCTGTTTTTT. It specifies CSVGLAGGVGELFF.

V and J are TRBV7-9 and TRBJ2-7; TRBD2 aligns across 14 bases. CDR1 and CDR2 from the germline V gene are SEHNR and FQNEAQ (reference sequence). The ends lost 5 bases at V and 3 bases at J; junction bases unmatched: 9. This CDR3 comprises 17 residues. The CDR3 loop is CASSPTSGRAGDYEQYF. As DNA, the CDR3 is TGTGCCAGCAGCCCGACTAGCGGGAGGGCCGGGGACTACGAGCAGTACTTC.

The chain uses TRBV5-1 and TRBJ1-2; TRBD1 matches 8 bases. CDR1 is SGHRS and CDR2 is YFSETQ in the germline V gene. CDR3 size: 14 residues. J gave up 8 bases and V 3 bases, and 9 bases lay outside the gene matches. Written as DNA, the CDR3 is TGCGCCAGCAGCTCCACAACAGGGGGACTGGGCTACACCTTC. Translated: CASSSTTGGLGYTF.

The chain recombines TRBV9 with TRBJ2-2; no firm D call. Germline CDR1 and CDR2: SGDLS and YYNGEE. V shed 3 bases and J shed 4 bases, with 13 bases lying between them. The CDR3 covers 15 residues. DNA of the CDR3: TGTGCCAGCAGCGCCGGTCCCTCTACCACCGGGGAGCTGTTTTTT. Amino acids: CASSAGPSTTGELFF.

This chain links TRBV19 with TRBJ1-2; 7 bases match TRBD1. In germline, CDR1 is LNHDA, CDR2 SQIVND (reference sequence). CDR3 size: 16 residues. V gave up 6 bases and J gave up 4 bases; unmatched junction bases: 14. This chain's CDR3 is CASRPQGGGESYGYTF. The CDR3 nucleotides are TGTGCCAGTAGACCACAGGGAGGGGGCGAAAGCTATGGCTACACCTTC.

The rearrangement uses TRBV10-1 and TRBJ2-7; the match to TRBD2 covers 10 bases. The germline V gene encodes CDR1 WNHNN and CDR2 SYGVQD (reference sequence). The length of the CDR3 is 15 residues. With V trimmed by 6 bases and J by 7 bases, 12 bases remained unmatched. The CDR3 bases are TGCGCCAGCAGCCTACGGACTAGCGGCCTTGGGGAGCAGTACTTC. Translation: CASSLRTSGLGEQYF.

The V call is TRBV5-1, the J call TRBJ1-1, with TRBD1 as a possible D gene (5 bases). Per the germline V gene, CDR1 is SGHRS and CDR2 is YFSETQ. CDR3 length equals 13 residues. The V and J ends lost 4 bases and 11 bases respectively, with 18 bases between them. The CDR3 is CASSVGGVPTAFF. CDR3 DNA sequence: TGCGCCAGCAGCGTGGGAGGGGTCCCGACGGCTTTCTTT.

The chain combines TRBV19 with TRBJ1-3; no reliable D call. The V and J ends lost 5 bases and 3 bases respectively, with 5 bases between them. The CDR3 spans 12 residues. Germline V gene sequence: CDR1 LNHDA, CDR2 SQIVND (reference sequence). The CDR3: CASSLYGNTIYF. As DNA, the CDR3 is TGTGCCAGTAGTTTATATGGAAACACCATATATTTT.

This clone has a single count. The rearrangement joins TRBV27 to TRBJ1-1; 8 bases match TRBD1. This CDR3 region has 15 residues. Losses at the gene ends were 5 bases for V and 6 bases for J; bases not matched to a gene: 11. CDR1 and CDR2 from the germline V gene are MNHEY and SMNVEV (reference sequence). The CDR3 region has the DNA TGTGCCAGCAGTCCTTTGGGACAGGAGGAGGCTGAAGCTTTCTTT. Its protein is CASSPLGQEEAEAFF.

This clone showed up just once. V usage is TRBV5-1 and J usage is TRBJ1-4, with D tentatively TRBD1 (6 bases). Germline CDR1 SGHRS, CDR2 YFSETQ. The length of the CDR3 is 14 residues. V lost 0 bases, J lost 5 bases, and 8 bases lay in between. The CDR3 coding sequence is TGCGCCAGCAGCTTGGGGACAGCGAATGAAAAACTGTTTTTT. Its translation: CASSLGTANEKLFF.

CDR3 residues: CAISEYRGGGPYEQYF. CDR3 nucleotides: TGTGCCATCAGTGAGTATCGGGGCGGGGGACCCTACGAGCAGTACTTC. V is TRBV10-3 and J is TRBJ2-7; 7 nucleotides match TRBD2. The V segment lost 1 base and the J segment 2 bases; nucleotides outside the gene matches: 8. Germline CDR1 reads ENHRY; CDR2 reads SYGVKD. The CDR3 is 16 residues long.